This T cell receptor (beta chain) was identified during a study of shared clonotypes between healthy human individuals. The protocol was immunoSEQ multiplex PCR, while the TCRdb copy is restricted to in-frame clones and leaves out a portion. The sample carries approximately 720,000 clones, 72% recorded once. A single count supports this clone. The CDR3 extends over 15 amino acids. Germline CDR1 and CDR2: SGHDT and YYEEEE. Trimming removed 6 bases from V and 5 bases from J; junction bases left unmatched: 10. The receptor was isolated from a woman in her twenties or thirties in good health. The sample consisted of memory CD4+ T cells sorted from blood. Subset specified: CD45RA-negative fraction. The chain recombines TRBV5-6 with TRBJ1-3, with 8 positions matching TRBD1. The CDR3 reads CASTLRQGARNTIYF. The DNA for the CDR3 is TGTGCCAGCACTCTACGTCAGGGGGCAAGAAACACCATATATTTT.